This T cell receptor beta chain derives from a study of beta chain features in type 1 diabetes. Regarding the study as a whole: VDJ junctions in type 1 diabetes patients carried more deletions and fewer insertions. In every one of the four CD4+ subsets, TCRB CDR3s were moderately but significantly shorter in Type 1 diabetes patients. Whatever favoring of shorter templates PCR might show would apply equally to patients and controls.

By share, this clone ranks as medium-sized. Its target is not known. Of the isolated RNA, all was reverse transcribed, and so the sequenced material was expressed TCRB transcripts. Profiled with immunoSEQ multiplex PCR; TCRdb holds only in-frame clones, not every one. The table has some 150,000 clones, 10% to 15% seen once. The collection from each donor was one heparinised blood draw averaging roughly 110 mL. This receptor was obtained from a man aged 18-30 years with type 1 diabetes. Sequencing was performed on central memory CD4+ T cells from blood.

This CDR3 is CASSVAGGNTDTQYF. CDR3 nucleotide sequence: TGTGCCAGCAGCGTTGCAGGGGGAAACACAGATACGCAGTATTTT. V and J are TRBV7-3 and TRBJ2-3; 7 bases agree with TRBD1. The germline gives CDR1 SGHTA, CDR2 FQGTGA. The CDR3 extends over 15 amino acids. The J segment lost 2 bases and the V segment lost 5 bases, leaving 7 bases of the junction unmatched.